This T cell receptor (beta chain) was identified in a study of beta chain features in type 1 diabetes. Of the isolated RNA, all was reverse transcribed, and so the sequenced material was expressed TCRB transcripts. Measured with immunoSEQ multiplex PCR; TCRdb has only the in-frame clones, and not every one. The sample lists 900,000 or so clones, roughly a sixth occurring once. General study findings and limits: Individuals with type 1 diabetes displayed fewer insertions and more deletions at VDJ junctions.

V shed 0 bases and J shed 3 bases, with 11 bases lying between them. Germline V gene sequence: CDR1 LGHNA, CDR2 YSLEER. The CDR3 consists of 16 residues. A single heparinised blood sample, averaging approximately 100 mL, was obtained per donor. This clone was seen a few times. Its antigen is still unknown. The material sequenced was naive CD4+ T cells from blood. The clonotype comes from a woman aged 18-29 years in good health. The chain is built from TRBV4-3 and TRBJ1-4, with D perhaps TRBD1 (5 bases). The CDR3 coding sequence is TGCGCCAGCAGCCAAGATCTAGGGGTGCCTAATGAAAAACTGTTTTTT. Amino acid sequence: CASSQDLGVPNEKLFF.